This T cell receptor (beta chain) was captured by sequencing in a study of T-cell memory formation after mild COVID-19. Study overall: Among the donors, TCR clusters were largely specific to each donor.

V lost 1 base, J lost 2 bases, and 8 bases lay in between. The CDR3 sequence is 14 residues long. Looked up from germline, CDR1 is MNHEY and CDR2 is SVGEGT. General study results and limits: CD4+ contracting clones were mainly CM and EM; CD8+ ones, EMRA.

5'RACE with constant-segment primers yielded barcoded, UMI-tagged TCR alpha and TCR beta cDNA libraries. TCRdb ran MiXCR on the 5' RACE reads and lists one entry per CDR3 protein. The sample lists 300,000 to 350,000 distinct CDR3 sequences, 13% to 15% seen once, with approximately 22% in the top ten. A note on this clonotype: Its matching antigen is unknown.

The V and J genes are TRBV6-2 or TRBV6-3 and TRBJ1-1; D is uncertain. This sequence originates from a man aged 18 to 35 who had mild COVID-19 (a few samples of this study predate the infection). Cell type and time point are not known. Sequencing used PBMCs or a T cell subset sorted from them (not recorded which). Written as DNA, the CDR3 is TGTGCCAGCAGTTACTGGGCGGAAAACACTGAAGCTTTCTTT. Protein product: CASSYWAENTEAFF.